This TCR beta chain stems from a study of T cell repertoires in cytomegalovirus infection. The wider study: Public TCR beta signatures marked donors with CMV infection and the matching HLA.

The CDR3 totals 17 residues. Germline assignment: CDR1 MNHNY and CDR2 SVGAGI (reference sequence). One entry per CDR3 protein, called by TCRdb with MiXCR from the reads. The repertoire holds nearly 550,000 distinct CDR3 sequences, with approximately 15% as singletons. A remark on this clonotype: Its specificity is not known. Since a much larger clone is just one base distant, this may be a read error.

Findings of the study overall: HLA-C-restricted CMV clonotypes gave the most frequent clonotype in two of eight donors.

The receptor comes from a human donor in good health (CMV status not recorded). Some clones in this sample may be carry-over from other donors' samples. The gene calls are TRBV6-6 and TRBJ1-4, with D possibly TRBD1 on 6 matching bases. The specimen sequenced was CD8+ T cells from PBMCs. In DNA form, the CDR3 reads TGTGCCAGCAGACAACTGGGGACAAGCTTTTCTAATGAAAAACCGTTTTTT. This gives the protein CASRQLGTSFSNEKPFF.